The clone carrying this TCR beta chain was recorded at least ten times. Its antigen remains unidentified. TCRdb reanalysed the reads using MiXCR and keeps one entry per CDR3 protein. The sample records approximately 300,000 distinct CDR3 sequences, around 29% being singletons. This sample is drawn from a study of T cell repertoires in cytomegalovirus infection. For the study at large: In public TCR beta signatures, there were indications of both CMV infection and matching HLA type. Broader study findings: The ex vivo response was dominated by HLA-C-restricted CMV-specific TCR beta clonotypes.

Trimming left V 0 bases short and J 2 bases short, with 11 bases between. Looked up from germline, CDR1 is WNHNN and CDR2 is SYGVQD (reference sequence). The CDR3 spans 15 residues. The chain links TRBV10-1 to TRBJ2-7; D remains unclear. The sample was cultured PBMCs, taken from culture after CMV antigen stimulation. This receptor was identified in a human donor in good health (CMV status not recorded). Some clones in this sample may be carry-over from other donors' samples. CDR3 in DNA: TGCGCCAGCAGTGAGTCGGCGCTGGGAACCTACGAGCAGTACTTC. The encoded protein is CASSESALGTYEQYF.